Shown below are 30 T cell receptor beta chains from a single sample sequenced in a study of cytomegalovirus exposure and HLA in healthy donors. Primers for the PCR totalled 60 Vbeta and 13 Jbeta. Produced via immunoSEQ multiplex PCR; TCRdb's table is partial and in-frame only. The sample includes approximately 200,000 clones, roughly four fifths seen only once; the top ten take roughly 0.097%. The sample taken for sequencing was PBMCs. The receptors were sampled from a boy aged 2 to 9 in good health and CMV-seronegative.

This chain joins TRBV19 and TRBJ2-4, with D possibly matching TRBD1 (7 bases). Germline V gene lookup returns CDR1 LNHDA and CDR2 SQIVND (reference sequence). The V end lost 3 bases, the J end lost 8 bases, and 17 bases lay between the germline ends. The CDR3 is made up of 15 amino acids. This chain's CDR3 is CASSMRRGRVDIQYF. CDR3 coding DNA: TGTGCCAGTAGTATGCGGAGGGGGCGAGTGGACATTCAGTACTTC.

This sequence joins TRBV4-2 and TRBJ2-7; the match to TRBD2 covers 14 bases. The V segment lost 4 bases and the J segment 2 bases; nucleotides outside the gene matches: 7. The CDR3 runs to 17 residues. From germline, CDR1 is LGHNA and CDR2 YNFKEQ. This CDR3 reads CASSRRLAGGPTYEQYF. The CDR3 DNA reads TGTGCCAGCAGCCGCCGACTAGCGGGGGGGCCTACCTACGAGCAGTACTTC.

V gene TRBV28 combines with J gene TRBJ1-3, with a tentative D call TRBD1 (6 bases). The length of the CDR3 is 16 residues. Germline values: CDR1 MDHEN, CDR2 SYDVKM. Trimming left V 7 bases short and J 3 bases short, with 19 bases between. The CDR3 sequence is CASNPERGAFGNTIYF. The CDR3 nucleotides read TGTGCCAGCAACCCGGAGCGGGGGGCCTTTGGAAACACCATATATTTT.

The CDR3 DNA is TGTGCCAGCTCACCACAACAGGACTCCTATAATTCACCCCTCCACTTT. Its translation is CASSPQQDSYNSPLHF. V usage is TRBV18 and J usage is TRBJ1-6; D possibly corresponds to TRBD1 (5 bases). V dropped 1 base and J dropped 0 bases, with 7 bases sitting between them. This CDR3 spans 16 amino acids. The germline V gene has CDR1 KGHSH and CDR2 LQKENI.

The chain combines TRBV9 with TRBJ1-4; TRBD1 agrees at 7 bases. With V trimmed by 4 bases and J by 4 bases, 7 bases remained unmatched. This CDR3 comprises 15 residues. Germline assignment: CDR1 SGDLS and CDR2 YYNGEE. CDR3 sequence: CASSPGQTFNEKLFF. The DNA for the CDR3 is TGTGCCAGCAGCCCGGGACAGACCTTTAATGAAAAACTGTTTTTT.

V is TRBV4-2 and J is TRBJ1-2; TRBD1 might be the D (5 bases). V was shortened by 1 base and J by 8 bases, with 26 bases between the two germline ends. Germline V lookup: CDR1 LGHNA, CDR2 YNFKEQ. The CDR3 runs 18 residues. CDR3 in DNA: TGTGCCAGCAGCCAAGGATTGGGAGGTAGGGGTAGATTCGGCGGCTACACCTTC. As protein: CASSQGLGGRGRFGGYTF.

CDR3: CAIPKGQWETQYF. The CDR3 DNA sequence: TGCGCCATCCCGAAGGGACAGTGGGAGACCCAGTACTTC. This chain uses TRBV10-2 with TRBJ2-5; 7 nucleotides line up with TRBD1. J gave up 5 bases and V 10 bases, and 10 bases lay outside the gene matches. Germline CDR1 and CDR2: WSHSY and SAAADI. The CDR3 is 13 amino acids.

The gene calls are TRBV7-8 and TRBJ1-2, with unresolved D. The germline CDR1 and CDR2 sequences are SGHVS and FQNEAQ. There are 15 residues in the CDR3. Between the trimmed V and J ends, which lost 5 bases and 4 bases, there was a span of 17 bases. This CDR3 reads CASSGLTGSLYGYTF. The CDR3 DNA reads TGTGCCAGCAGCGGACTAACCGGGTCTCTCTATGGCTACACCTTC.

This chain joins TRBV2 and TRBJ2-3; 10 bases are shared with TRBD2. The CDR3 contains 13 residues. From germline, CDR1 is SNHLY and CDR2 FYNNEI. The V gene end was trimmed by 7 bases and the J gene end by 5 bases; junction bases not matched to a gene: 3. The CDR3 nucleotides are TGTGCCAGCAACAGCGGGGGGGGAGATACGCAGTATTTT. Its protein is CASNSGGGDTQYF.

The chain joins TRBV14 to TRBJ2-6; TRBD1 aligns across 12 bases. The junction had 8 bases not matched to a gene; V was cut back by 0 bases and J by 5 bases. The germline V gene encodes CDR1 SGHDN and CDR2 FVKESK. The CDR3 spans 19 residues. Here the CDR3 DNA reads TGTGCCAGCAGCCAAGAACCCGGGACAGGGGGCCTTTGGGCCAACGTCCTGACTTTC. It translates to CASSQEPGTGGLWANVLTF.

This clone was recorded once. This rearrangement joins TRBV10-3 to TRBJ1-2; tentative D call: TRBD1 (6 bases). CDR1 and CDR2 (germline): ENHRY, SYGVKD. V lost 6 bases, J lost 4 bases, and 12 bases lay in between. This CDR3 is built from 13 residues. CDR3 region: CAIRDRASYGYTF. CDR3 nucleotide sequence: TGTGCCATCAGGGACAGAGCCTCCTATGGCTACACCTTC.

This clone was observed a handful of times. This chain connects TRBV9 to TRBJ2-5, with D tentatively TRBD2 (7 bases). With 3 bases removed from V and 5 bases from J, the gap between germline ends came to 11 bases. This CDR3 has 13 residues. Germline loops: CDR1 SGDLS, CDR2 YYNGEE. The CDR3 here is CASSEGGGETQYF. CDR3 coding DNA: TGTGCCAGCAGCGAGGGGGGGGGCGAGACCCAGTACTTC.

This chain joins TRBV4-2 and TRBJ2-7; possible D gene TRBD2, 5 bases. The CDR3 covers 14 residues. Germline V CDR1 and CDR2: LGHNA, YNFKEQ. V lost 0 bases and J 2 bases, leaving 8 bases between the germline ends. The CDR3 sequence: CASSQEAGAYEQYF. CDR3 nucleotide sequence: TGTGCCAGCAGCCAAGAAGCCGGGGCCTACGAGCAGTACTTC.

The chain employs TRBV4-1 and TRBJ1-2, with D unclear. V dropped 0 bases and J dropped 6 bases, with 8 bases sitting between them. The CDR3 loop spans 13 amino acids. CDR1 MGHRA and CDR2 YSYEKL come from the germline V gene. The CDR3 loop is CASSQDRCDGYTF. The CDR3 nucleotides read TGCGCCAGCAGCCAAGATCGCTGCGATGGCTACACCTTC.

As to this clone: The DNA is omitted, as the CDR3 cannot be located on it reliably, and the CDR3 follows TCRdb's listing. CDR3 residues: CASSPSSSVRGAGTGELFF. The chain joins TRBV18 to TRBJ2-2; the DNA was not compared with TRBD2, the D call given in the table. Germline CDR1 is KGHSH and CDR2 is LQKENI. The CDR3 length equals 19 residues, ends included.

This clone was detected once. V and J are TRBV6-6 and TRBJ2-1, with D possibly matching TRBD1 (6 bases). The germline V gene has CDR1 MNHNY and CDR2 SVGAGI (reference sequence). Trimming stripped 4 bases from V and 4 bases from J, with 14 bases between. The CDR3 loop spans 15 amino acids. The CDR3 DNA reads as TGTGCCAGCAGTTCTCAGGGGACCCGGTACAATGAGCAGTTCTTC. Translating it yields CASSSQGTRYNEQFF.

The CDR3 protein is CASSLAGGNEQFF. The CDR3 DNA reads as TGTGCCAGCAGCTTAGCAGGGGGCAATGAGCAGTTCTTC. This chain links TRBV11-3 with TRBJ2-1; 7 bases are a match to TRBD1. V was clipped by 1 base and J by 6 bases; unmatched bases: 0. The germline V gene encodes CDR1 SGHNT and CDR2 YENEEA. CDR3 length equals 13 residues.

The chain links TRBV6-5 to TRBJ2-5; TRBD1 might be the D (5 bases). CDR3 size: 14 residues. CDR1 is MNHEY and CDR2 is SVGAGI in the germline V gene. V was clipped by 5 bases and J by 3 bases, with 13 bases between them. CDR3 amino acids: CASSPWGPKETQYF. Here the CDR3 DNA reads TGTGCCAGCAGTCCCTGGGGCCCTAAAGAGACCCAGTACTTC.

For this clone: Other DNA sequences in this sample translate to the same CDR3. This chain joins TRBV16 and TRBJ2-1; 7 nucleotides align to TRBD1. Germline V gene sequence: CDR1 KGHSY, CDR2 FQNENV. V trimming: 4 bases; J trimming: 6 bases; junction bases outside the gene matches: 6. This CDR3 spans 14 amino acids. The CDR3 DNA is TGTGCCAGCAGCCGCAGGGCAGGGGGCAATGAGCAGTTCTTC. This codes for CASSRRAGGNEQFF.

The chain couples TRBV5-4 to TRBJ1-6; weak D call: TRBD1 (5 bases). Trimming shortened V by 0 bases and J by 10 bases, and 20 bases separated the two germline ends. Looked up from germline, CDR1 is SGHNT and CDR2 is YYREEE (reference sequence). The CDR3 covers 17 residues. Here the CDR3 reads CASSLVTRANFGSPLHF. CDR3 in DNA: TGTGCCAGCAGCTTGGTCACCAGGGCAAATTTCGGATCACCCCTCCACTTT.

The genes are TRBV7-2 and TRBJ2-4; 10 bases map to TRBD2. Germline values: CDR1 SGHTA, CDR2 FQGNSA. Trimming cost V 2 bases and J 1 base; bases outside gene matches: 2. The CDR3 runs 16 residues. CDR3 DNA sequence: TGTGCCAGCAGCTTAATTAGCGGGGGGGCCAAAAACATTCAGTACTTC. As protein: CASSLISGGAKNIQYF.

The V call is TRBV15, the J call TRBJ1-2; no reliable D call. Deletions cut 5 bases from V and 2 bases from J, with 12 bases between. This CDR3 is 14 amino acids long. CDR1 and CDR2 (germline): LNHNV, YYDKDF (reference sequence). The CDR3 DNA sequence: TGTGCCACCAGCTTAGACCTAGGAAACTATGGCTACACCTTC. Its translation is CATSLDLGNYGYTF.

This sequence joins TRBV2 and TRBJ2-5, with TRBD2 as a possible D gene (6 bases). V shed 6 bases and J shed 3 bases, with 14 bases lying between them. CDR1 and CDR2 (germline): SNHLY, FYNNEI. The CDR3 is made up of 14 amino acids. CDR3 coding DNA: TGTGCCAGCAGGCCCAGGTCGGGGGAAGAGACCCAGTACTTC. This codes for CASRPRSGEETQYF.

The chain combines TRBV5-4 with TRBJ2-7; 10 nucleotides align to TRBD1. The CDR3 consists of 14 residues. Germline V gives CDR1 SGHNT, CDR2 YYREEE (reference sequence). V trimming: 4 bases; J trimming: 2 bases; junction bases outside the gene matches: 3. CDR3 nucleotides: TGTGCCAGCAGCCCCGGACAGGGGGCCTACGAGCAGTACTTC. Its protein product is CASSPGQGAYEQYF.

The chain employs TRBV4-3 and TRBJ2-2; 8 bases match TRBD2. Germline values: CDR1 LGHNA, CDR2 YSLEER. This CDR3 contains 16 residues. V shed 3 bases, J shed 1 base, and the junction held 4 bases outside the gene matches. The CDR3: CASSQPAGENTGELFF. The DNA for the CDR3 is TGCGCCAGCAGCCAGCCAGCGGGGGAGAACACCGGGGAGCTGTTTTTT.

The V gene is TRBV19, the J gene TRBJ1-1; D unclear. V lost 5 bases and J 10 bases, leaving 14 bases between the germline ends. From germline, CDR1 is LNHDA and CDR2 SQIVND (reference sequence). The CDR3 runs to 12 residues. The CDR3 loop is CASSATFGVAFF. The CDR3 DNA reads TGTGCCAGTAGTGCTACTTTTGGTGTAGCTTTCTTT.

V gene TRBV7-2 combines with J gene TRBJ1-3; D might be TRBD1 (5 bases). V was trimmed by 3 bases and J by 3 bases, leaving 12 bases between them. Germline CDR1 is SGHTA and CDR2 is FQGNSA. This CDR3 is 15 amino acids long. The CDR3 nucleotides are TGTGCCAGCAGCTTGGGGGGACTGAGTGGAAACACCATATATTTT. Residues: CASSLGGLSGNTIYF.

The rearrangement uses TRBV11-2 and TRBJ1-2, with D tentatively TRBD1 (6 bases). The germline V gene has CDR1 SGHAT and CDR2 FQNNGV. The CDR3 sequence is 13 residues long. V was cut by 3 bases and J by 4 bases, with 9 bases left in between. The CDR3 here is CASSFRGSYGYTF. As DNA, the CDR3 is TGTGCCAGCAGCTTCAGGGGAAGCTATGGCTACACCTTC. Full variable domain (missing parts from reference TRBV11-2 and TRBJ1-2): EAGVAQSPRYKIIEKRQSVAFWCNPISGHATLYWYQQILGQGPKLLIQFQNNGVVDDSQLPKDRFSAERLKGVDSTLKIQPAKLEDSAVYLCASSFRGSYGYTFGSGTRLTVV.

This sequence joins TRBV6-6 and TRBJ2-5; 11 nucleotides agree with TRBD2. CDR3 size: 16 residues. Germline V CDR1 and CDR2: MNHNY, SVGAGI (reference sequence). The trim removed 8 bases at V and 1 base at J, leaving 9 bases unmatched. CDR3 sequence reads: CASLAASGGIQETQYF. The CDR3 DNA reads TGTGCCAGCTTGGCGGCTAGCGGGGGGATCCAAGAGACCCAGTACTTC.

The V call is TRBV6-6, the J call TRBJ2-7; D might be TRBD1 (6 bases). This CDR3 has 13 residues. CDR1 is MNHNY, CDR2 SVGAGI, per germline (reference sequence). The V and J ends lost 6 bases and 6 bases respectively, with 15 bases between them. The DNA for the CDR3 is TGTGCCAGCAGCCGCGCAGGGGTTGCCGAGCAGTACTTC. Protein: CASSRAGVAEQYF.